The 18 T cell receptor beta chains reported below all come from one sample, sequenced in a study of lymphopenia after photon versus proton radiotherapy. Sequencing was performed with immunoSEQ multiplex PCR; in TCRdb, only in-frame clones are kept and a portion is missing. The table includes tens of thousands of clones, approximately 92% detected once. The source was peripheral blood, collected from a patient treated with photon-based radiotherapy. Receptor source: a woman in her thirties or forties with cholangiocarcinoma.

This clone was found once. The chain is built from TRBV29-1 and TRBJ2-3; D assignment may be TRBD1 or TRBD2 (5 bases each). The CDR3 runs 11 residues. Germline V gives CDR1 SQVTM, CDR2 ANQGSEA. CDR3 nucleotide sequence: TGCACGCGAGGGGGCACAGATACGCAGTATTTT. Translation: CTRGGTDTQYF.

The gene calls are TRBV9 and TRBJ1-3, with unresolved D. Germline loops: CDR1 SGDLS, CDR2 YYNGEE. Trimming left V 5 bases short and J 3 bases short, with 0 bases between. This CDR3 has 10 amino acids. The CDR3 nucleotides are TGTGCCAGCAGTGGAAACACCATATATTTT. Translation: CASSGNTIYF.

The V gene is TRBV10-3, the J gene TRBJ1-1; possible D gene TRBD1, 5 bases. The germline V gene encodes CDR1 ENHRY and CDR2 SYGVKD. Trimming took off 2 bases at V and 1 base at J, with 8 bases between the two ends. This CDR3 contains 14 residues. CDR3 nucleotides: TGTGCCATCAGTGAGGGGGCCGGGAACACTGAAGCTTTCTTT. Translation: CAISEGAGNTEAFF.

This chain links TRBV29-1 with TRBJ1-1; possible D gene TRBD1, 5 bases. The length of the CDR3 is 13 residues. CDR1 and CDR2 from the germline V gene are SQVTM and ANQGSEA. Trimming stripped 6 bases from V and 5 bases from J, with 16 bases between. The CDR3 nucleotides read TGCAGCGTCCTAGACCCGGGGGGGACTGAAGCTTTCTTT. It codes for CSVLDPGGTEAFF.

The chain uses TRBV5-6 and TRBJ2-7, with a possible D match to TRBD1 (6 bases). Germline V gene lookup returns CDR1 SGHDT and CDR2 YYEEEE. V lost 1 base to trimming and J lost 9 bases, with 26 bases between them. This CDR3 is built from 17 residues. CDR3 loop: CASSLQDRQDHLRGQYF. In DNA form, the CDR3 reads TGTGCCAGCAGCTTGCAGGACAGACAAGATCACCTACGAGGGCAGTACTTC.

This chain uses TRBV5-1 with TRBJ2-7; 8 nucleotides match TRBD2. Trimming took 2 bases from V and 1 from J; bases not matched to a gene: 5. CDR3 size: 15 residues. CDR1 and CDR2 (germline): SGHRS, YFSETQ. DNA for the CDR3: TGCGCCAGCAGCTTACTAGCGGACTCTTCCTACGAGCAGTACTTC. It translates to CASSLLADSSYEQYF.

The table lists this clone with a count of one. The chain carries TRBV6-5 and TRBJ2-7; D is unclear. Germline values: CDR1 MNHEY, CDR2 SVGAGI. V lost 2 bases and J 6 bases, leaving 5 bases between the germline ends. CDR3 length: 11 residues. Here the CDR3 reads CASSYGPEQYF. The CDR3, as DNA: TGTGCCAGCAGTTACGGACCCGAGCAGTACTTC.

This sequence joins TRBV7-2 and TRBJ2-3; D call uncertain. This CDR3 region has 12 residues. The germline V and J ends were trimmed by 6 bases and 3 bases, with 7 bases remaining between them. CDR1 and CDR2 (germline): SGHTA, FQGNSA. The CDR3 region has the DNA TGTGCCAGCAGACCTGCAACAGATACGCAGTATTTT. It is translated as CASRPATDTQYF.

The V call is TRBV6-6, the J call TRBJ1-5; D not certain. There are 13 residues in the CDR3. Germline V gives CDR1 MNHNY, CDR2 SVGAGI (reference sequence). The V end lost 2 bases, the J end lost 5 bases, and 7 bases lay between the germline ends. The chain's CDR3 is CASSYEKDQPQHF. CDR3 bases: TGTGCCAGCAGTTACGAGAAGGATCAGCCCCAGCATTTT.

The rearrangement links TRBV6-1 to TRBJ2-7; 7 bases match TRBD1. Germline V lookup: CDR1 MNHNS, CDR2 SASEGT. V lost 5 bases, J lost 6 bases, and 4 bases stayed unmatched. CDR3 length equals 12 residues. The CDR3 loop reads CASSNRGIEQYF. CDR3 coding DNA: TGTGCCAGCAGTAACAGGGGAATCGAGCAGTACTTC.

J is TRBJ2-2 and V is TRBV7-2; D possibly matches TRBD1 or TRBD2 (5 bases each). This CDR3 comprises 16 residues. Between the trimmed V and J ends, which lost 2 bases and 8 bases, there was a span of 18 bases. CDR1 is SGHTA, CDR2 FQGNSA, per germline. The CDR3 region is CASSLSGTPLKGELFF. In DNA form, the CDR3 reads TGTGCCAGCAGCTTATCCGGGACCCCCCTAAAGGGGGAGCTGTTTTTT.

This clone has only one observation. V is TRBV30 and J is TRBJ2-1, with 10 bases lining up with TRBD2. This CDR3 has 15 amino acids. CDR1 is GTSNPN, CDR2 SVGIG, per germline (reference sequence). Trimming took 4 bases from V and 5 from J; bases not matched to a gene: 8. As DNA, the CDR3 is TGTGCCTGGAATTCTCTAGCGGGGGTCAACAATGAGCAGTTCTTC. This translates into CAWNSLAGVNNEQFF.

The chain uses TRBV27 and TRBJ2-2; 8 bases are a match to TRBD2. The CDR3 has 20 residues. V lost 3 bases and J lost 2; bases outside the gene matches: 17. CDR1 is MNHEY, CDR2 SMNVEV, per germline (reference sequence). CDR3: CASSFRRLAGGHLNTGELFF. CDR3 coding DNA: TGTGCCAGCAGTTTCCGACGGTTGGCGGGAGGTCATCTAAACACCGGGGAGCTGTTTTTT.

The rearrangement links TRBV6-5 to TRBJ2-2, with D possibly being TRBD1 (6 bases). V lost 5 bases and J lost 2, with 12 bases in between. The CDR3 totals 15 residues. Germline V gene lookup returns CDR1 MNHEY and CDR2 SVGAGI. CDR3 sequence reads: CASSRGQLNTGELFF. The CDR3 DNA reads as TGTGCCAGCAGTCGAGGACAGCTAAACACCGGGGAGCTGTTTTTT.

V usage is TRBV18 and J usage is TRBJ2-1, with TRBD2 matching 9 bases. J was trimmed by 0 bases and V by 1 base; bases with no gene match: 7. This CDR3 comprises 18 residues. The germline V gene has CDR1 KGHSH and CDR2 LQKENI. As DNA, the CDR3 is TGTGCCAGCTCACCACTAGCGGGGGAATCGAGCTCCTACAATGAGCAGTTCTTC. Its translation is CASSPLAGESSSYNEQFF.

This chain links TRBV9 with TRBJ2-2, with D uncertain. CDR3 length equals 15 residues. CDR1 is SGDLS, CDR2 YYNGEE, per germline. V lost 0 bases, J lost 5 bases, and 11 bases lay in between. The CDR3 region is CASSVGGISTGELFF. CDR3 sequence (DNA): TGTGCCAGCAGCGTAGGGGGAATATCGACCGGGGAGCTGTTTTTT.

This clone was found once. The rearrangement links TRBV19 to TRBJ2-7; TRBD1 agrees at 9 bases. V lost 6 bases to trimming and J lost 6 bases; unmatched junction nucleotides: 6. This CDR3 has 13 residues. The germline V gene has CDR1 LNHDA and CDR2 SQIVND (reference sequence). The CDR3 sequence: CASRWGQGSEQYF. In nucleotides, the CDR3 is TGTGCCAGTAGATGGGGACAGGGTTCCGAGCAGTACTTC.

The CDR3 here is CASSMTSGRIRLGANVLTF. In DNA, the CDR3 is TGCGCCAGCAGCATGACTAGCGGGAGGATTAGGTTGGGGGCCAACGTCCTGACTTTC. The J gene is TRBJ2-6, the V gene TRBV5-1, with TRBD2 identical over 13 bases. Germline lookup yields CDR1 SGHRS and CDR2 YFSETQ. The CDR3 extends over 19 amino acids. The ends lost 4 bases at V and 4 bases at J; junction bases unmatched: 11.